Below, 24 T cell receptor beta chains from the same sample are listed, as sequenced in a study of blood T cell repertoires in COVID-19. Some clones are missing from TCRdb's copy, which holds only in-frame ones; the method was immunoSEQ multiplex PCR. The top ten clones hold 4.5% to 6.5% of a sample with under 200,000 clones, roughly 80% of them seen once. Source material: peripheral blood. The origin of the receptors is a woman aged 25 to 39 with acute or convalescent COVID-19.

The J gene is TRBJ2-4, the V gene TRBV10-1; D remains unclear. CDR1 WNHNN and CDR2 SYGVQD come from the germline V gene (reference sequence). V lost 2 bases, J lost 2 bases, and 10 bases lay in between. CDR3 length: 15 residues. CDR3 sequence (DNA): TGCGCCAGCAGTGAGGGGCCACCTCCCAAAAACATTCAGTACTTC. Its translation is CASSEGPPPKNIQYF.

J is TRBJ1-2 and V is TRBV7-8; 7 bases line up with TRBD1. Trimming removed 5 bases from V and 6 bases from J; junction bases left unmatched: 9. Germline CDR1 and CDR2: SGHVS and FQNEAQ. This CDR3 comprises 14 residues. CDR3 protein: CASSLGTEQNGYTF. CDR3 bases: TGTGCCAGCAGCCTAGGGACAGAGCAAAATGGCTACACCTTC.

The J gene is TRBJ1-6, the V gene TRBV6-2 or TRBV6-3; D may be TRBD1 (5 bases). The CDR3 length is 14 residues. Looked up from germline, CDR1 is MNHEY and CDR2 is SVGEGT. With 3 bases removed from V and 8 bases from J, the gap between germline ends came to 11 bases. In DNA, the CDR3 is TGTGCCAGCAGTTATGGAGGGGAGCATTCACCCCTCCACTTT. Its protein is CASSYGGEHSPLHF.

This chain uses TRBV4-1 with TRBJ1-1, with D perhaps matching TRBD1 (5 bases). V was cut by 4 bases and J by 0 bases, with 24 bases left in between. Germline V CDR1 and CDR2: MGHRA, YSYEKL. The CDR3 sequence is 19 residues long. CDR3 residues: CASSRRLSDTYPLNTEAFF. The CDR3 nucleotides read TGCGCCAGCAGCCGACGACTCTCGGACACCTACCCGCTGAACACTGAAGCTTTCTTT.

This clone was seen a few times. J is TRBJ1-2 and V is TRBV5-4, with D uncertain. The CDR3 loop spans 13 amino acids. Trimming cost V 0 bases and J 4 bases, with 7 bases left between them. Germline CDR1 is SGHNT and CDR2 is YYREEE (reference sequence). CDR3 sequence: CASSLGGTYGYTF. The CDR3 bases are TGTGCCAGCAGCTTGGGCGGAACCTATGGCTACACCTTC. The full variable domain, in which reference TRBV5-4 and TRBJ1-2 provide the parts outside the CDR3, is ETGVTQSPTHLIKTRGQQVTLRCSSQSGHNTVSWYQQALGQGPQFIFQYYREEENGRGNFPPRFSGLQFPNYSSELNVNALELDDSALYLCASSLGGTYGYTFGSGTRLTVV.

The V call is TRBV19, the J call TRBJ1-1; no definite D call. The CDR3 runs 13 residues. Per germline, CDR1 LNHDA and CDR2 SQIVND (reference sequence). The germline V and J ends were trimmed by 5 bases and 7 bases, with 14 bases remaining between them. The CDR3 nucleotides read TGTGCCAGTAGTTCCGGCGGACTAAGTGAAGCTTTCTTT. Its translation is CASSSGGLSEAFF.

This sequence joins TRBV5-4 and TRBJ1-2, with D maybe TRBD1 (5 bases). Deletions cut 4 bases from V and 11 bases from J, with 15 bases between. Germline V gene data show CDR1 as SGHNT and CDR2 as YYREEE (reference sequence). This CDR3 region has 12 residues. CDR3 coding DNA: TGTGCCAGCAGCCCCCAAGGGCAGGGTTACACCTTC. Translation gives CASSPQGQGYTF. The whole variable domain, filled in from reference TRBV5-4 and TRBJ1-2, reads ETGVTQSPTHLIKTRGQQVTLRCSSQSGHNTVSWYQQALGQGPQFIFQYYREEENGRGNFPPRFSGLQFPNYSSELNVNALELDDSALYLCASSPQGQGYTFGSGTRLTVV.

This sequence joins TRBV28 and TRBJ1-4, with a tentative D call TRBD1 (5 bases). The germline V gene encodes CDR1 MDHEN and CDR2 SYDVKM. The CDR3 is made up of 14 amino acids. V lost 3 bases and J 5 bases, leaving 10 bases between the germline ends. This CDR3 is CASSFWQGNEKLFF. The CDR3 DNA follows: TGTGCCAGCAGTTTTTGGCAGGGAAATGAAAAACTGTTTTTT.

The rearrangement joins TRBV27 to TRBJ1-3; tentative D call: TRBD1 (6 bases). CDR1 MNHEY and CDR2 SMNVEV come from the germline V gene (reference sequence). The CDR3 is made up of 16 amino acids. V lost 4 bases and J 0 bases, leaving 13 bases between the germline ends. The CDR3 sequence: CASSSLTGLSGNTIYF. CDR3 sequence (DNA): TGTGCCAGCAGTTCTCTGACAGGCCTCTCTGGAAACACCATATATTTT.

The chain employs TRBV3-1 (or the pseudogene TRBV3-2) and TRBJ2-7, with 15 nucleotides matching TRBD2. The CDR3 has 18 amino acids. The germline V gene has CDR1 LGHDT and CDR2 YNNKEL (reference sequence). Trimming removed 2 bases from V and 10 bases from J; junction bases left unmatched: 15. DNA of the CDR3: TGTGCCAGCAGCCAATCCCAAGGTGGGGGACTAGCGGGAGGAACCCAGTACTTC. This translates into CASSQSQGGGLAGGTQYF.

The V and J genes are TRBV2 and TRBJ1-5; 7 bases agree with TRBD1. The CDR3 extends over 15 amino acids. V shed 3 bases and J 11 bases; nucleotides not matched to a gene: 13. Per the germline V gene, CDR1 is SNHLY and CDR2 is FYNNEI. The DNA for the CDR3 is TGTGCCAGCAGTGAGATTGGGCAGGGGGATTCGGCCCAGCATTTT. Encoded protein: CASSEIGQGDSAQHF.

The chain has TRBV5-6 and TRBJ2-7, with a weak D call TRBD2 (6 bases). The CDR3 covers 15 residues. V lost 1 base to trimming and J lost 0 bases, with 11 bases between them. Germline assignment: CDR1 SGHDT and CDR2 YYEEEE. The CDR3 nucleotides read TGTGCCAGCAGCTTGTGGGGCGGGACCTCCTACGAGCAGTACTTC. This codes for CASSLWGGTSYEQYF.

The chain is built from TRBV5-1 and TRBJ2-2, with D tentatively TRBD1 (5 bases). Trimming left V 1 base short and J 1 base short, with 8 bases between. The germline CDR1 and CDR2 sequences are SGHRS and YFSETQ. CDR3 size: 15 residues. CDR3 loop: CASSLLQGNTGELFF. As DNA, the CDR3 is TGCGCCAGCAGCTTGCTTCAGGGGAACACCGGGGAGCTGTTTTTT.

The V and J genes are TRBV12-3 or TRBV12-4 and TRBJ2-7; D is uncertain. Trimming took off 2 bases at V and 2 bases at J, with 4 bases between the two ends. The CDR3 runs 12 residues. CDR3 nucleotides: TGTGCCAGCAGTTTATCCGCCTACGAGCAGTACTTC. It yields the protein CASSLSAYEQYF.

The chain couples TRBV14 to TRBJ2-1; maybe TRBD2 (5 bases). The CDR3 totals 16 residues. The germline V and J ends were trimmed by 4 bases and 2 bases, with 15 bases remaining between them. Germline V lookup: CDR1 SGHDN, CDR2 FVKESK. CDR3 residues: CASSLRVGITYNEQFF. CDR3 nucleotide sequence: TGTGCCAGCAGCCTGAGGGTCGGGATAACCTACAATGAGCAGTTCTTC.

This clone was detected only once. The chain carries TRBV29-1 and TRBJ1-4; D may be TRBD1 (6 bases). The CDR3 extends over 13 amino acids. V gave up 4 bases and J gave up 4 bases, with 10 bases separating them. Per the germline V gene, CDR1 is SQVTM and CDR2 is ANQGSEA. CDR3 sequence reads: CSVGAGVNEKLFF. Here the CDR3 DNA reads TGCAGCGTTGGGGCAGGGGTTAATGAAAAACTGTTTTTT.

This clone was seen a handful of times. This sequence joins TRBV27 and TRBJ1-5; possible D gene TRBD1, 5 bases. This CDR3 is 14 amino acids long. V was cut by 2 bases and J by 4 bases, with 9 bases left in between. Germline V CDR1 and CDR2: MNHEY, SMNVEV (reference sequence). CDR3 nucleotides: TGTGCCAGCAGTTTAGTGGGGGGAAATCAGCCCCAGCATTTT. This gives the protein CASSLVGGNQPQHF.

The V gene is TRBV11-3, the J gene TRBJ2-1; 12 bases match TRBD1. This CDR3 is built from 15 residues. J was trimmed by 5 bases and V by 5 bases; bases with no gene match: 4. CDR1 and CDR2 from the germline V gene are SGHNT and YENEEA. The CDR3 is CASSRGQGAHNEQFF. The CDR3 coding sequence is TGTGCCAGCAGCCGGGGACAGGGGGCGCACAATGAGCAGTTCTTC.

This clone was picked up a small number of times. This rearrangement joins TRBV6-5 to TRBJ2-2, with 9 bases fitting TRBD2. The germline V gene encodes CDR1 MNHEY and CDR2 SVGAGI. V lost 2 bases and J lost 7; bases outside the gene matches: 8. This CDR3 contains 16 residues. CDR3 sequence (DNA): TGTGCCAGCAGTTACGTTCTAGCGGGAAGGGACGGGGAGCTGTTTTTT. This codes for CASSYVLAGRDGELFF.

V usage is TRBV4-3 and J usage is TRBJ2-7; 9 positions agree with TRBD2. V shed 4 bases, J shed 0 bases, and the junction held 7 bases outside the gene matches. Germline loops: CDR1 LGHNA, CDR2 YSLEER. The CDR3 extends over 16 amino acids. Here the CDR3 reads CASSPAAGGVSYEQYF. The CDR3 coding sequence is TGCGCCAGCAGCCCAGCGGCGGGAGGGGTCTCCTACGAGCAGTACTTC.

This sequence joins TRBV30 and TRBJ1-2, with 12 bases aligning to TRBD1. Germline trimming cut 4 bases from V and 7 bases from J; bases unmatched to any gene: 19. The CDR3 loop spans 18 amino acids. Germline values: CDR1 GTSNPN, CDR2 SVGIG (reference sequence). The CDR3 bases are TGTGCCTGGACCCGCCCCGGGACAGGGGGCGCCGGTAGTCGTGGCTACACCTTC. It translates to CAWTRPGTGGAGSRGYTF.

This clone was detected a few times. This chain uses TRBV4-2 with TRBJ2-3, with TRBD2 identical over 8 bases. Germline CDR1 is LGHNA and CDR2 is YNFKEQ. Trimming cost V 1 base and J 2 bases; bases outside gene matches: 14. The CDR3 totals 19 residues. The CDR3 region is CASSQGRGGLGRHTDTQYF. The CDR3 nucleotides are TGTGCCAGCAGCCAAGGCCGGGGGGGCCTTGGTCGGCACACAGATACGCAGTATTTT.

The rearrangement joins TRBV3-1 (or the pseudogene TRBV3-2) to TRBJ2-1; D gene uncertain. Germline V gene data show CDR1 as LGHDT and CDR2 as YNNKEL (reference sequence). Trimming cost V 0 bases and J 12 bases, with 15 bases left between them. The CDR3 runs 14 residues. CDR3 in amino acids: CASSQDSPLVPQFF. CDR3 nucleotide sequence: TGTGCCAGCAGCCAAGATAGTCCCCTAGTGCCGCAGTTCTTC.

This chain uses TRBV6-2 or TRBV6-3 with TRBJ2-7; 9 positions match TRBD2. There are 16 residues in the CDR3. Germline V gene sequence: CDR1 MNHEY, CDR2 SVGEGT. V trimming: 5 bases; J trimming: 3 bases; junction bases outside the gene matches: 11. The CDR3: CASSQYQLAGYYEQYF. Written as DNA, the CDR3 is TGTGCCAGCAGTCAATATCAGCTAGCGGGATACTACGAGCAGTACTTC.